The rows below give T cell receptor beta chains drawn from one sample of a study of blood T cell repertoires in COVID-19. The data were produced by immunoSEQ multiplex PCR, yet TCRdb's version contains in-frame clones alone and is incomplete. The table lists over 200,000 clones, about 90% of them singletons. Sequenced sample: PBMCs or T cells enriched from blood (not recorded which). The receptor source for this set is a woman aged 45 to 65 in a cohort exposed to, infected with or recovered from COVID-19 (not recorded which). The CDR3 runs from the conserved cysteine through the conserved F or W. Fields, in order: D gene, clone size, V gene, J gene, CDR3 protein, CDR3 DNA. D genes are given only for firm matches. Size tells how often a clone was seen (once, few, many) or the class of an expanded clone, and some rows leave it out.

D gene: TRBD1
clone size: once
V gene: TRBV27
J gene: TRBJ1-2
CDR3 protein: CASSSLTDRGYGYTF
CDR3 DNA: TGTGCCAGCAGTTCCCTGACCGACAGGGGCTATGGCTACACCTTC

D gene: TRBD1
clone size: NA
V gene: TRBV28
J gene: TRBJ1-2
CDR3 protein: CASSLLTGGGSYGYTF
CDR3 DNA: TGTGCCAGCAGTTTGCTAACAGGGGGCGGGAGCTATGGCTACACCTTC

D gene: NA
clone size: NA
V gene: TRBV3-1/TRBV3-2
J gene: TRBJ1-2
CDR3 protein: CASSQADYGYTF
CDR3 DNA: TGTGCCAGCAGCCAAGCAGACTATGGCTACACCTTC

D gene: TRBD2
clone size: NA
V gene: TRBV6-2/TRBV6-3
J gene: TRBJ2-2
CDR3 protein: CASSYRTSWTGELFF
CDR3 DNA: TGTGCCAGCAGTTACAGGACTAGCTGGACCGGGGAGCTGTTTTTT

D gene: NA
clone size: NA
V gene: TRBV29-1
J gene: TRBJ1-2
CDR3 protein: CSVGSAGLRGYTF
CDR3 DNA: TGCAGCGTTGGGTCTGCGGGGTTGCGAGGCTACACCTTC

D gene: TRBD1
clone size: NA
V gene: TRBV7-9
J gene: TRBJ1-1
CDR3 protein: CAGQGQLNTEAFF
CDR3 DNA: TGTGCCGGACAGGGACAGTTGAACACTGAAGCTTTCTTT

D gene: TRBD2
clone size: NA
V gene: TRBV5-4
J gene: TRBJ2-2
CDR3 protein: CASSFFLKLAGEYTGELFF
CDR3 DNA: TGTGCCAGCAGCTTCTTCTTAAAACTAGCGGGGGAGTACACCGGGGAGCTGTTTTTT

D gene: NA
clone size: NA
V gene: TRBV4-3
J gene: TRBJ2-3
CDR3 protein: CASSHPSQDTQYF
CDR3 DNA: TGCGCCAGCAGCCATCCGTCGCAGGATACGCAGTATTTT

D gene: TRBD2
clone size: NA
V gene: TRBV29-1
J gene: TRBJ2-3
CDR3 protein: CSVTLAGQRTDTQYF
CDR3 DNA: TGCAGCGTCACACTAGCGGGGCAACGCACAGATACGCAGTATTTT

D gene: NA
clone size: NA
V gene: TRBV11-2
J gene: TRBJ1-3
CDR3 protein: CASSELGGYSGNTIYF
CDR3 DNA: TGTGCCAGCAGCGAGTTGGGAGGGTACTCTGGAAACACCATATATTTT

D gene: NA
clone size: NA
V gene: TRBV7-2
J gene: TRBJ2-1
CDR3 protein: CATAGSSYNEQFF
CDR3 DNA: TGTGCCACCGCGGGGAGCTCCTACAATGAGCAGTTCTTC

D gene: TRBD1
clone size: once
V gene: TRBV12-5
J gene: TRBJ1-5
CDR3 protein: CASGAGTGGHQPQHF
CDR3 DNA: TGTGCTAGTGGTGCCGGGACAGGGGGCCATCAGCCCCAGCATTTT

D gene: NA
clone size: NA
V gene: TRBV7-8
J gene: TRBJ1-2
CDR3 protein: CASSREQGRSSGYTF
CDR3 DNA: TGTGCCAGCAGCCGAGAGCAGGGGAGAAGCTCTGGCTACACCTTC

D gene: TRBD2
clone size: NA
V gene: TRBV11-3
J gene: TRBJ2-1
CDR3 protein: CASSIAGGPYNEQFF
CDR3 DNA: TGTGCCAGCAGCATAGCGGGGGGGCCCTACAATGAGCAGTTCTTC

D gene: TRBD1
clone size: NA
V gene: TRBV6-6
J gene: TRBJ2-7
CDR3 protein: CASKAPGTGVHEQYF
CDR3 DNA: TGTGCCAGCAAAGCGCCCGGGACAGGGGTCCACGAGCAGTACTTC

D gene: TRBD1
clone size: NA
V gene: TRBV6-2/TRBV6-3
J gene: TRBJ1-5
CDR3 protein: CASSSWRQGEQPQHF
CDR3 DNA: TGTGCCAGCAGTTCGTGGAGACAGGGGGAACAGCCCCAGCATTTT

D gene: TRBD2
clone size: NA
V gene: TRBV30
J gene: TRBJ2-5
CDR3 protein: CAWSSQRGGLETQYF
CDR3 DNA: TGTGCCTGGAGTTCCCAGCGGGGGGGCCTCGAGACCCAGTACTTC